This T cell receptor (beta chain) was documented in a study of blood T cell repertoires in COVID-19. How the authors handled the data: From reference gene primer amplification, estimates of nucleated cell counts were derived. Profiling relied on immunoSEQ multiplex PCR, and the TCRdb table lists in-frame clones only, not all of them. That table gives V, J and clone size, and the DNA gave D and trimming. The table records hundreds of thousands of clones, 80% to 90% of them present only once. Germline CDR1 reads SGHRS; CDR2 reads YFSETQ. V lost 0 bases and J lost 5; bases outside the gene matches: 4. The CDR3 length is 15 residues.

This clonotype was obtained from a young woman with acute or convalescent COVID-19. The rearrangement joins TRBV5-1 to TRBJ2-1; 8 nucleotides agree with TRBD1. Material: peripheral blood. This CDR3 reads CASSLGQGINNEQFF. The CDR3 DNA follows: TGCGCCAGCAGCTTGGGACAGGGGATTAACAATGAGCAGTTCTTC.